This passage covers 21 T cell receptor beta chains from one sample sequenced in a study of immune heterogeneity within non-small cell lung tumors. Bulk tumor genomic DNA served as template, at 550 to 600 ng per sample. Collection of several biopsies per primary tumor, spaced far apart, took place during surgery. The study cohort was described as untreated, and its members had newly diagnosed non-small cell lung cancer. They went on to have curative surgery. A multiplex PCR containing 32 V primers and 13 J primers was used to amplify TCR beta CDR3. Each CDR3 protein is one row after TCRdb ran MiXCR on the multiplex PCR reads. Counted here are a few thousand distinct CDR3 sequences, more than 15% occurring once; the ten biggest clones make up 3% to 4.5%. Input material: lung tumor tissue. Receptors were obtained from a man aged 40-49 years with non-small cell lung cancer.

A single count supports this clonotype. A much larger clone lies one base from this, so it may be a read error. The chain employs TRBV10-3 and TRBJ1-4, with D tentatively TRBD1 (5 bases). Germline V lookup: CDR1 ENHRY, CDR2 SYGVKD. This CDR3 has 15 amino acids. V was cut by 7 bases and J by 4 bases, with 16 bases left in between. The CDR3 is CAIIRAGGSNEKLFF. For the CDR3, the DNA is TGTGCCATCATCCGCGCGGGGGGAAGTAATGAAAAACTGTTTTTT.

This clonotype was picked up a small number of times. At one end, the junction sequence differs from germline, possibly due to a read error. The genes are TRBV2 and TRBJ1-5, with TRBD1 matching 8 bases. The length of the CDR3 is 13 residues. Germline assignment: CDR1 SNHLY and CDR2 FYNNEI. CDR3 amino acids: CASGQGRDQPRHF. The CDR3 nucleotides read TGTGCCAGCGGACAGGGAAGAGATCAGCCCCGGCATTTT. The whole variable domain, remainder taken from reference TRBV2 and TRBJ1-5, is EPEVTQTPSHQVTQMGQEVILRCVPISNHLYFYWYRQILGQKVEFLVSFYNNEISEKSEIFDDQFSVERPDGSNFTLKIRSTKLEDSAMYFCASGQGRDQPRHFGDGTRLSIL.

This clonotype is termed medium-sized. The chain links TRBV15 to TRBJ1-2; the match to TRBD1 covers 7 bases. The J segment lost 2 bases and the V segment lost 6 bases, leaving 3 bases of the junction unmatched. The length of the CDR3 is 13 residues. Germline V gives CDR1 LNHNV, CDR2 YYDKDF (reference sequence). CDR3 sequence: CATSPDRNYGYTF. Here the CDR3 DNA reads TGTGCCACCAGTCCGGACAGGAACTATGGCTACACCTTC. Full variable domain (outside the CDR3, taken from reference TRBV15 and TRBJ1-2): DAMVIQNPRYQVTQFGKPVTLSCSQTLNHNVMYWYQQKSSQAPKLLFHYYDKDFNNEADTPDNFQSRRPNTSFCFLDIRSPGLGDTAMYLCATSPDRNYGYTFGSGTRLTVV.

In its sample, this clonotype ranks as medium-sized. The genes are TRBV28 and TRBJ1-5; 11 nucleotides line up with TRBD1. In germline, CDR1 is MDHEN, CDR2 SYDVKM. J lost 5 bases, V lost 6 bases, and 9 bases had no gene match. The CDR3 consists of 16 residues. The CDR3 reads CASSLGTGGEHQPQHF. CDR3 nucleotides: TGTGCCAGCAGCCTCGGGACAGGGGGTGAACATCAGCCCCAGCATTTT.

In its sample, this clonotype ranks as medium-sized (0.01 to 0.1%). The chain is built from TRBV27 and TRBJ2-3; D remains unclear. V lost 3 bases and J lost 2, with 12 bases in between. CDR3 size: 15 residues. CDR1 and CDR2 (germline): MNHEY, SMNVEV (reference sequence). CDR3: CASSFQVGYTDTQYF. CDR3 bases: TGTGCCAGCAGTTTTCAAGTGGGGTACACAGATACGCAGTATTTT.

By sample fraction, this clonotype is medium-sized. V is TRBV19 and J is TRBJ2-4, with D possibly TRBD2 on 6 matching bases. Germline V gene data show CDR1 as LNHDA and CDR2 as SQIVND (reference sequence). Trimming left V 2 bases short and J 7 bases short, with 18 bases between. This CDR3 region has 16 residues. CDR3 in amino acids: CASSISGETRRNIQYF. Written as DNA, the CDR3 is TGTGCCAGTAGTATAAGTGGCGAGACTAGACGGAACATTCAGTACTTC.

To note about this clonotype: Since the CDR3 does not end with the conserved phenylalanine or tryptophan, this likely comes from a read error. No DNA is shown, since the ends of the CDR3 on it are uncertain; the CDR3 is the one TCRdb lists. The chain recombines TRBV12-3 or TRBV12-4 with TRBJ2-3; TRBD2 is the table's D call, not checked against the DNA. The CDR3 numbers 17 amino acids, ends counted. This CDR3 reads CASSFPTSGIYEQYFGP.

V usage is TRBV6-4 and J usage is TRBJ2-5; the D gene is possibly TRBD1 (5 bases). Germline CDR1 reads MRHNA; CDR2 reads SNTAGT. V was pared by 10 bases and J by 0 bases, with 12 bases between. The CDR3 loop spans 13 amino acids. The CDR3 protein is CATPDSHQETQYF. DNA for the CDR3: TGTGCCACTCCCGACAGTCACCAAGAGACCCAGTACTTC.

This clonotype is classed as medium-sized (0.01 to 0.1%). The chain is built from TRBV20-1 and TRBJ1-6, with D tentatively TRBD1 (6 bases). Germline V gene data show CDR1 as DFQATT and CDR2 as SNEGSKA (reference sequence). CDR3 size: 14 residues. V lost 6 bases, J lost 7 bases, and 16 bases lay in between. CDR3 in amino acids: CSAQQGGNNSPLHF. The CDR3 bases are TGCAGTGCCCAACAGGGAGGGAACAATTCACCCCTCCACTTT.

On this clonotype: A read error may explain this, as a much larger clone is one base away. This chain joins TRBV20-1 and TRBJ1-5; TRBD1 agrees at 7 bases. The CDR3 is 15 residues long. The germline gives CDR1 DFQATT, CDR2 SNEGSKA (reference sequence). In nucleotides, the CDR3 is TGCAGTTCTAGAGTTGTAGGGGGCGAGGCCCAGCCCCAGCATTTT. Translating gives CSSRVVGGEAQPQHF.

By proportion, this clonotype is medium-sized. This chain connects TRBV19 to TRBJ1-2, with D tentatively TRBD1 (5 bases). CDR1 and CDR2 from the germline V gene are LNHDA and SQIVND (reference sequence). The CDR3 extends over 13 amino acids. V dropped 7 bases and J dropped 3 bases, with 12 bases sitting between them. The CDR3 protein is CASKGSGHYGYTF. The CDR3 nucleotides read TGTGCCAGTAAGGGCTCGGGGCACTATGGCTACACCTTC. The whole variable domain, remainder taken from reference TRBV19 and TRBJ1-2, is DGGITQSPKYLFRKEGQNVTLSCEQNLNHDAMYWYRQDPGQGLRLIYYSQIVNDFQKGDIAEGYSVSREKKESFPLTVTSAQKNPTAFYLCASKGSGHYGYTFGSGTRLTVV.

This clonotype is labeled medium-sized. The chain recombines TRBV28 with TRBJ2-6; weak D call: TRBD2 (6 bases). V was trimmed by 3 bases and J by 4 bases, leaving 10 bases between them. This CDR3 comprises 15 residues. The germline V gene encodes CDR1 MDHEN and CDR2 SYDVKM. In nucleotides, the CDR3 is TGTGCCAGCAGTTTGTGGGCGGGGGGGGCCAACGTCCTGACTTTC. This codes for CASSLWAGGANVLTF.

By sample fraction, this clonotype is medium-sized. CDR3 sequence (DNA): TGTGCCAGCAGCTTAGCGCACGGGACCTACGAGCAGTACTTC. This sequence encodes CASSLAHGTYEQYF. V usage is TRBV7-9 and J usage is TRBJ2-7; a weak D match, TRBD2 (5 bases). Deletions cut 0 bases from V and 2 bases from J, with 8 bases between. CDR1 and CDR2 from the germline V gene are SEHNR and FQNEAQ (reference sequence). The CDR3 runs to 14 residues.

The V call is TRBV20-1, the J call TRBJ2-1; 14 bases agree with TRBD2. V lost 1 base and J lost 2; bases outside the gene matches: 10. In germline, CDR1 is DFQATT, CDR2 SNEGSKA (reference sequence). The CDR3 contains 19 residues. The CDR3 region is CSARVGTGTSGSPYNEQFF. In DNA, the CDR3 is TGCAGTGCTAGAGTGGGGACAGGGACTAGCGGGAGCCCCTACAATGAGCAGTTCTTC.

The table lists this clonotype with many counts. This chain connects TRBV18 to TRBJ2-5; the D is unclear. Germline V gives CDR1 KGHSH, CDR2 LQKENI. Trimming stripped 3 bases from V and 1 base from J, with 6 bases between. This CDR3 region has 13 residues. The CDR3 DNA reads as TGTGCCAGCTCACCGACCTTCCAAGAGACCCAGTACTTC. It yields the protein CASSPTFQETQYF.

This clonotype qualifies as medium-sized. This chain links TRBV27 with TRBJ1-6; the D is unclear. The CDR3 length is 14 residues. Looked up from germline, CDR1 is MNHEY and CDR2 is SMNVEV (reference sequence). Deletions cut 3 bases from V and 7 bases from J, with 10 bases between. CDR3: CASSLEEVNSPLHF. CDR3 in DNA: TGTGCCAGCAGTTTGGAAGAAGTCAATTCACCCCTCCACTTT.

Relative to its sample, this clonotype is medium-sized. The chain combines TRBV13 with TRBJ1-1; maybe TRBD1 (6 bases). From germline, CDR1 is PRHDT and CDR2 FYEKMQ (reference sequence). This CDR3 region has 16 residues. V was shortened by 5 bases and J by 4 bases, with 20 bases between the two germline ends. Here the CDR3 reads CASSPMGGAGGTEAFF. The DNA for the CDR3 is TGTGCCAGCAGCCCTATGGGGGGGGCGGGAGGCACTGAAGCTTTCTTT.

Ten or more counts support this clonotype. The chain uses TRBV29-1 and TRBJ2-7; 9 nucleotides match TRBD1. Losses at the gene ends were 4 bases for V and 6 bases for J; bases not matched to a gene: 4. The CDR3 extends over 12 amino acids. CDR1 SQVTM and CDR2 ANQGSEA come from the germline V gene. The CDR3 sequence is CSVAQGAGEQYF. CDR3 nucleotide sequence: TGCAGCGTTGCACAGGGGGCGGGCGAGCAGTACTTC.

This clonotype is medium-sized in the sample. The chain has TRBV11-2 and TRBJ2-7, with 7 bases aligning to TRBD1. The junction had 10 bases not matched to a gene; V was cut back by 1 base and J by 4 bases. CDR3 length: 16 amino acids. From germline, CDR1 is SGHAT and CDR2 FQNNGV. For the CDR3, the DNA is TGTGCCAGCAGCTTAGTCGGATGGGGACAGAGATACGAGCAGTACTTC. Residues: CASSLVGWGQRYEQYF.

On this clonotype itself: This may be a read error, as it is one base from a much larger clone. Written as DNA, the CDR3 is TGTGCCAGCAGCTTAGCGTTGGCGGAACAGAACACCGGGGATCTGTTTTTT. Protein sequence: CASSLALAEQNTGDLFF. This rearrangement joins TRBV7-6 to TRBJ2-2, with D possibly matching TRBD2 (5 bases). The germline V gene encodes CDR1 SGHVS and CDR2 FNYEAQ. The CDR3 covers 17 residues.

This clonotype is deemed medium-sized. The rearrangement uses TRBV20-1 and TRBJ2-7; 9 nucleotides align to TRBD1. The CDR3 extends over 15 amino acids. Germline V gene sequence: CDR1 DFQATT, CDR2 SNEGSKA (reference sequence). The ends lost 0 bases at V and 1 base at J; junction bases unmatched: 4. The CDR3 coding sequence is TGCAGTGCTAGAGATCCGGGACAGGGTTCCTACGAGCAGTACTTC. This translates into CSARDPGQGSYEQYF.